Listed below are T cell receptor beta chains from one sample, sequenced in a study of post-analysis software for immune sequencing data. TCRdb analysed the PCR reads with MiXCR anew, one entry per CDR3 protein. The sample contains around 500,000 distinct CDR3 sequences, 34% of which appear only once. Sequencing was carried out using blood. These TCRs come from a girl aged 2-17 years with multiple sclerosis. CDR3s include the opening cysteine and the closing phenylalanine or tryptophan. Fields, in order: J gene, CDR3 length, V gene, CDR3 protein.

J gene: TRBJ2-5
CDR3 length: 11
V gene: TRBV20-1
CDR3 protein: CSARMEGTQYF

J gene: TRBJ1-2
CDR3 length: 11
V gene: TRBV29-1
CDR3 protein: CSVEEGWGYTF

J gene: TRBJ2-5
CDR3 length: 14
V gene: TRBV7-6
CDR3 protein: CASSIDGPGETQYF

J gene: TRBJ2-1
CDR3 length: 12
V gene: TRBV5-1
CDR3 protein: CASKGLINEQFF

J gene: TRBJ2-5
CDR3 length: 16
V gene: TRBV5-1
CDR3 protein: CASSLSAGSNQETQYF

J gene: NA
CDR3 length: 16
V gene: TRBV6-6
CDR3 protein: CASSYSGRERVDIQYF

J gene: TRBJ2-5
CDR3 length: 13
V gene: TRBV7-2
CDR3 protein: CASSRTRSETQYF

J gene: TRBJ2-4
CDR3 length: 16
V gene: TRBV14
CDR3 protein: CASSPGRALAKNIQYF

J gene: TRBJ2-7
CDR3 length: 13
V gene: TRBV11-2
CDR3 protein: CASSLGGSREQYF

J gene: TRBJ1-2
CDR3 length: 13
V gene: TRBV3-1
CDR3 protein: CASSQQTSYGYTF

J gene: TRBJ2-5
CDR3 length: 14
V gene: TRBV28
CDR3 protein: CASRSPSGLETQYF

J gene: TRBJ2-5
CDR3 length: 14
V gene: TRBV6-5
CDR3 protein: CASSSRQVSETQYF

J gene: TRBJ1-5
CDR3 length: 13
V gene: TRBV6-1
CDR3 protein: CASSVQGNQPQHF

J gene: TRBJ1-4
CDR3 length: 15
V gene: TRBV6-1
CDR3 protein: CASSEVRASGEKLFF

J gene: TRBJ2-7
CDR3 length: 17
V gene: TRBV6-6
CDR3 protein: CASSYPSTSGAPYEQYF

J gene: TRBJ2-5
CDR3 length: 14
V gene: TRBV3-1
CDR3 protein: CASSPQGRKGEQYF

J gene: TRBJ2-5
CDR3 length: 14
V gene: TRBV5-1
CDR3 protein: CASSLGLAHQTQYF

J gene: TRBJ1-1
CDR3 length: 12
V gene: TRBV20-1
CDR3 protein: CSAGDRDTEAFF

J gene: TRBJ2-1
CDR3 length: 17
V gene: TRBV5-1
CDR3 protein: CASSSPEAGGPLYEQFF

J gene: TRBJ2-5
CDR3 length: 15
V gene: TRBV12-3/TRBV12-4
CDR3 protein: CASSFRLAGAETQYF

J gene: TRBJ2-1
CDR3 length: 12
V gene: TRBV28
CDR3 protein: CASTLGGNEQFF

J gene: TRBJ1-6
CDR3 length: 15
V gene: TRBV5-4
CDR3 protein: CASRDRQGQNSPLHF

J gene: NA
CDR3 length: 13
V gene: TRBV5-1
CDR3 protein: CASGGDNSYEQYF

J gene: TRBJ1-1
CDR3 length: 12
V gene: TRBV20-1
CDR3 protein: CSAAGTETEAFF

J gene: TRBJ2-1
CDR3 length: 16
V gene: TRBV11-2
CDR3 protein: CASSLPSSWGGEEQFF

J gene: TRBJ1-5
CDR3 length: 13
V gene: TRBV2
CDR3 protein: CASTPGADQPQHF

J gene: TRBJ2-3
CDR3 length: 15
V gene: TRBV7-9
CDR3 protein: CASSVTSGSTDTQYF

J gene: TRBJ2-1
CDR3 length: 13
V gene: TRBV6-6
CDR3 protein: CASSWALGVVAFF

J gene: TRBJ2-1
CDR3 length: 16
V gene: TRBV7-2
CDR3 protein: CASSSRGGLFYNEQFF

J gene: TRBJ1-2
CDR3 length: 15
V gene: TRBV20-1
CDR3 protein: CSAKAPGTTNYGYTF

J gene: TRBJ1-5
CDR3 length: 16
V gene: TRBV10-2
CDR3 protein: CASRGAGRGLNQPQHF

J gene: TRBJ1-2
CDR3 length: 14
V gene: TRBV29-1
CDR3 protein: CSVPEGTGDYGYTF

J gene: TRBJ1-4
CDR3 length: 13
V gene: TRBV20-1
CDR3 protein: CSATGSLNEKLFF

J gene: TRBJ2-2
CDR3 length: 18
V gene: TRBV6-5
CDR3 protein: CASSYYRGRLGNTGELFF

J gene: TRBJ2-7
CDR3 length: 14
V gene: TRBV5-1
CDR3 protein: CASSLDLTGYEQYF

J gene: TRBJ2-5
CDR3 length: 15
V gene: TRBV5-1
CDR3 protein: CASSLGPGDSETQYF

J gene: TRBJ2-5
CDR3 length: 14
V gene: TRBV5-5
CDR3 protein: CASSFYGPQETQYF

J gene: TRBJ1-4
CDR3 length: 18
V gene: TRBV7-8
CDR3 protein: CASSVLPGQETTNEKLFF

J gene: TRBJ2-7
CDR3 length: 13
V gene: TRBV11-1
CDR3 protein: CASSRQKGYEQYF